This T cell receptor beta chain originates from a study of OX40 agonist ivuxolimab in advanced cancers. With regard to the full study: Ivuxolimab was an agonistic, fully human IgG2 monoclonal antibody directed against OX40 (CD134), a costimulatory receptor. Of the 50 to 55 patients in dose escalation, 19 had hepatocellular carcinoma, some 15 had melanoma, 9 had renal cell carcinoma and 9 had head and neck cancer. The paper covers the monotherapy dose-escalation part of the phase I ivuxolimab trial, which included N = 52 patients. Prior anti-PD-1, anti-PD-L1 or anti-CTLA-4 therapy was permitted, and checkpoint inhibitors had been received by around 39% of dose-escalation patients. The dose-escalation cohort was over 70% male with a mean age of approximately 59 years, ranging from roughly 23 to 90. Partial responses were achieved by three dose-escalation patients, of whom one had hepatocellular carcinoma and two had cutaneous melanoma. Intravenous ivuxolimab was administered to patients every 2 weeks at six dose levels: 0.01, 0.1, 0.3, 1.5, 3 and 10 mg/kg. Peripheral TCRbeta sequencing aimed to test whether ivuxolimab altered TCR sequence diversity and caused clonal T-cell expansion. Broad study findings and their caveats: Low levels of normalized T-cell clonal expansion were also seen in some patients who did not respond. Partial responders in the 0.1-3.0 mg/kg groups had among the lowest normalized peripheral clonal expansion, especially among CD8+ T cells. At doses of 0.1 to 3.0 mg/kg, clonal expansion of both CD4+ and CD8+ T cells in blood was seen between baseline and week 6. After ivuxolimab, more expanded clones were found on average in CD8+ T cells than in CD4+ T cells. The antigen specificity of the peripheral T cells that underwent clonal expansion was not determined.

For sequencing of the TCRbeta CDR3 region, genomic DNA was extracted from the sorted cells. The immunoSEQ Assay was used to sequence the TCRbeta CDR3 regions. TCRdb retrieved this table from immuneACCESS and kept in-frame rearrangements only. Not all clones are present; in checked studies, unresolved V genes account for under half, and no reason is known for the remainder. This sample gives approximately 66,000 clones in total; 75% to 90% of them show up just once. Approximately 0.81% of the sample is in the top ten clones. Note on this clone: The antigen it binds to is not known. No much larger clone exists at a distance of one base, and base qualities are not known.

The trial excluded patients who had a history of autoimmune disease or who were on systemic immunosuppression. Peripheral blood for TCR sequencing was collected from all dose cohorts at baseline, on cycle 4 day 1, and on cycle 7 day 1. Samples came from an open-label, multicenter, first-in-human phase I dose-escalation trial of ivuxolimab. Adults with locally advanced or metastatic melanoma, renal cell, hepatocellular, or head and neck squamous cell carcinoma were enrolled in the trial. CD4+ and CD8+ T cells were sorted separately from peripheral blood before TCR sequencing. V was cut back by 4 bases and J by 0 bases, leaving a gap of 15 bases between them. From the germline V gene, CDR1 is MGHRA and CDR2 is YSYEKL. From the cysteine through the phenylalanine, the CDR3 covers 16 amino acids. Kept here is only the CDR3 DNA, which spans 48 bases and is read in frame from base 1.

The chain links TRBV4-1 with TRBJ1-2, with no confident D gene call. Specimen: CD4+ or CD8+ T cells sorted from blood, collected in a trial of the OX40 agonist ivuxolimab. This clonotype was sampled from an adult with an advanced solid tumor such as melanoma, head and neck, liver or kidney cancer. The base sequence is TGCGCCAGCAGCCTCGATCTGGCAATTTCTAACTATGGCTACACCTTC. Translated, it reads CASSLDLAISNYGYTF.